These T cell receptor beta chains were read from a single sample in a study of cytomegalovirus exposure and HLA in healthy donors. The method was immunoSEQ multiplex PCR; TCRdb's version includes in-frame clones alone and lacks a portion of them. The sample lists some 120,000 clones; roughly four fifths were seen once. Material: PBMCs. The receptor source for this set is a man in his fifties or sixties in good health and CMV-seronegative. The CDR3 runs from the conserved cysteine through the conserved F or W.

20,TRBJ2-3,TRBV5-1,CASSFNPSAGLAGGSDTRYF
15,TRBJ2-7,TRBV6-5,CASSRASGGGYEQYF
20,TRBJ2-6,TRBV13,CASSKGALLPLRSGANVLTF
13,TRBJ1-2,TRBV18,CASSPDRTGGYTF
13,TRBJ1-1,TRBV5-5,CASSLGRGTEAFF
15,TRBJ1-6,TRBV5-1,CASSPGDRAASPLHF
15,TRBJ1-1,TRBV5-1,CASSLVTGWVTEAFF
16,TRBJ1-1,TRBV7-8,CASSLLPPPGGTEAFF
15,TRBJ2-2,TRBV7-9,CASSLDSRNTGELFF
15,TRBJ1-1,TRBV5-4,CASSARTGVNTEAFF
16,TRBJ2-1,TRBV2,CASSERGLAGGNEQFF
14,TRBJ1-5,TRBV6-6,CASSAEGSNQPQHF
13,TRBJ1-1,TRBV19,CASSIDRNTEAFF
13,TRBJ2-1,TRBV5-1,CASSWGQNNEQFF
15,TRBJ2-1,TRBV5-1,CASSLVGGSYNEQFF
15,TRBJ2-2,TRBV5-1,CASSPLAMNTGELFF
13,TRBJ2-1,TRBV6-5,CASSSQGANEQFF
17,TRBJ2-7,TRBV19,CASTETGLAGGVYEQYF
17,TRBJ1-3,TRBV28,CASSLPQGTISGNTIYF
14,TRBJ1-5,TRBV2,CASSQGASNQPQHF
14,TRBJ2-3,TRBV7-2,CASSPDFGEDTQYF
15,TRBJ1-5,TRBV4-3,CASSQDRYGNQPQHF
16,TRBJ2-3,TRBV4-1,CASSQDLAAGGDTQYF
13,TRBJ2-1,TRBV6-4,CASSVGFHNEQFF
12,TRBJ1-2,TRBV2,CASSLSFDGYTF
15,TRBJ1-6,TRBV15,CATSRVQGHNSPLHF
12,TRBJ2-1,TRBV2,CASSDRNNEQFF
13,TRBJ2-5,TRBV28,CASSFSFRETQYF
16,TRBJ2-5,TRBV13,CASSPTTSGVGETQYF
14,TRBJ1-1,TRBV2,CASSEAGVDTEAFF
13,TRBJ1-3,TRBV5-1,CASSPASRDTIYF
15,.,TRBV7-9,CASSNRAGPDYEQYF
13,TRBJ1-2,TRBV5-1,CASSLEGDYGYTF
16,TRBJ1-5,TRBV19,CASSPTDRGVNQPQHF
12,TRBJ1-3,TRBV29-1,CSVEDLADTIYF
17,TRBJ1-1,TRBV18,CASSPPRTGSMRTEAFF
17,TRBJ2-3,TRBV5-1,CASSFGSGGTSTDTQYF
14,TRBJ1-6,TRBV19,CASSIGDRDSPLHF
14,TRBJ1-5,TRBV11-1,CASSLSASNQPQHF
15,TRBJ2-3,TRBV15,CATSIAGGHRDTQYF
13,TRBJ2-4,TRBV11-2,CASTNLAKNIQYF
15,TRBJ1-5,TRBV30,CAGPRGDNSNQPQHF
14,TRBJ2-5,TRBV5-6,CASSSTGMGETQYF
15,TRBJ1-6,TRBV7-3,CASSSTRSGNSPLHF
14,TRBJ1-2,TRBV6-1,CASSVGSERYGYTF
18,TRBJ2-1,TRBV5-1,CASSLGPPGQRGMDEQFF